This T cell receptor (beta chain) was documented in a study of OX40 agonist ivuxolimab in advanced cancers. As for the study in general: At roughly 83% male, the cohort had a mean age of approximately 60 years, ranging from about 20 to 80. General observations from the study: CD4+ and CD8+ blood T cells expanded clonally by week 6 at 0.1 to 3.0 mg/kg. In general, CD8+ T cells held more expanded clones than CD4+ did, on average.

V was pared by 5 bases and J by 5 bases, with 6 bases of the junction left unmatched. The germline CDR1 and CDR2 sequences are SGHAT and FQNNGV. The CDR3 covers 14 residues. Blood specimens came from baseline, cycle 4 day 1, and cycle 7 day 1. Profiling relied on immunoSEQ multiplex PCR, and the TCRdb table lists in-frame clones only, not all of them. The sample has about 35,000 clones, 79% seen once. To note about this clone: No antigen is known for it.

This TCR was sampled from an adult with an advanced solid tumor such as melanoma, head and neck, liver or kidney cancer. Sequencing used CD4+ or CD8+ T cells sorted from blood, obtained in a trial of the OX40 agonist ivuxolimab. This chain joins TRBV11-2 and TRBJ1-2; TRBD1 matches at 9 bases. This chain's CDR3 is CASSALGTGYGYTF. DNA of the CDR3: TGTGCCAGCAGCGCGCTCGGGACAGGGTATGGCTACACCTTC.